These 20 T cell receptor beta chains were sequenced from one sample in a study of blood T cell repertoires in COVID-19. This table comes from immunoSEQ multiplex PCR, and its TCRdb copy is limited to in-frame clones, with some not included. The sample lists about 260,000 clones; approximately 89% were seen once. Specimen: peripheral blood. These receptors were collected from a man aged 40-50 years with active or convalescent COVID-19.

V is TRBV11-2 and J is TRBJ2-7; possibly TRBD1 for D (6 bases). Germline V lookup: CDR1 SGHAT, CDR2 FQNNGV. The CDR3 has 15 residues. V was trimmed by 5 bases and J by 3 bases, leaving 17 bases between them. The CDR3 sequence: CASSIGQGSNYEQYF. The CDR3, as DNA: TGTGCCAGCAGCATCGGGCAGGGGAGTAACTACGAGCAGTACTTC.

The CDR3: CASSQGERAGYGYTF. The CDR3 coding sequence is TGTGCCAGCAGCCAAGGAGAGAGGGCGGGCTATGGCTACACCTTC. The rearrangement links TRBV3-1 (or the pseudogene TRBV3-2) to TRBJ1-2; D ambiguous. This CDR3 is 15 amino acids long. The V end was cut by 1 base, the J end by 4 bases, with 13 bases between. Germline V gives CDR1 LGHDT, CDR2 YNNKEL (reference sequence).

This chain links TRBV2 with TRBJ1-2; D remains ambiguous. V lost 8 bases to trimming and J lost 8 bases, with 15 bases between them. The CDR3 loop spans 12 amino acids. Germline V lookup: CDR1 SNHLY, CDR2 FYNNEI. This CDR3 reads CASQLEPGGYTF. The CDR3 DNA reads TGTGCCAGCCAATTGGAACCCGGGGGCTACACCTTC.

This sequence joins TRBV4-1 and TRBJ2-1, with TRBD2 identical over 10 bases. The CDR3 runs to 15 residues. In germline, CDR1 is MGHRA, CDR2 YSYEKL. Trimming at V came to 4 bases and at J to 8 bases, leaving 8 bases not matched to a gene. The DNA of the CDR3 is TGCGCCAGCAGCCCCACCGAGCTAGCGGGGGATGAGCAGTTCTTC. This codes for CASSPTELAGDEQFF.

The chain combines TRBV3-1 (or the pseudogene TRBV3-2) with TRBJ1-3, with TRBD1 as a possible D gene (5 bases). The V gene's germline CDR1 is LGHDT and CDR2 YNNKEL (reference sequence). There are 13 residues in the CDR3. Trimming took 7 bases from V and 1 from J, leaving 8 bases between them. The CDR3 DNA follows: TGTGCCAGCACCAGGGTTTCTGGAAACACCATATATTTT. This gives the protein CASTRVSGNTIYF.

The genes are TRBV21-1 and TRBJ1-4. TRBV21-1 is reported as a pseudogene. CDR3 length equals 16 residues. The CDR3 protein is CASSKSGRPVNEKLFF. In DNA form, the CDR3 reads TGTGCCAGCAGCAAATCTGGTCGCCCGGTTAATGAAAAACTGTTTTTT.

The CDR3 DNA follows: TGTGCCAGCAGTCTAGGTTTGGCTGAGGGCTACACCTTC. As protein: CASSLGLAEGYTF. The chain carries TRBV5-6 and TRBJ1-2; no clear D. Germline V CDR1 and CDR2: SGHDT, YYEEEE. The CDR3 is made up of 13 amino acids. V gave up 5 bases and J gave up 8 bases, with 16 bases separating them.

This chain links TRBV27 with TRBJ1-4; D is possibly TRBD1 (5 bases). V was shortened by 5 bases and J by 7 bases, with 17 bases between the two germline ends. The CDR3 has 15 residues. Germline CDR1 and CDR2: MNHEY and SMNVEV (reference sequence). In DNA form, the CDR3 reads TGTGCCAGCAGTCTCCGGGACCCCGGGGGTGAAAAACTGTTTTTT. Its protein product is CASSLRDPGGEKLFF.

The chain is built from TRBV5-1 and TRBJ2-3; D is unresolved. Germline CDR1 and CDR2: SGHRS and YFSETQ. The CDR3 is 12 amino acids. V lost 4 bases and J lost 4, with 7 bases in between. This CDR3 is CASSVTPDTQYF. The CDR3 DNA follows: TGCGCCAGCAGCGTCACACCAGATACGCAGTATTTT.

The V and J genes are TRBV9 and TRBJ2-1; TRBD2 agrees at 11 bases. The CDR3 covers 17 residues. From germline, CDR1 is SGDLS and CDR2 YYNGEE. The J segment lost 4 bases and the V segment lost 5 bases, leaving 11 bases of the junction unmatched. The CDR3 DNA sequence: TGTGCCAGCAGTAGAGAAGCGGGACTAGCGGTATACAATGAGCAGTTCTTC. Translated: CASSREAGLAVYNEQFF.

The CDR3 DNA is TGTGCCAGCAGCTTAGGGGGCAGACCCTCTGGGGCCAACGTCCTGACTTTC. Its protein is CASSLGGRPSGANVLTF. The gene calls are TRBV7-6 and TRBJ2-6, with D possibly being TRBD1 (5 bases). V shed 1 base and J shed 0 bases, with 10 bases lying between them. The CDR3 spans 17 residues. Germline CDR1 and CDR2: SGHVS and FNYEAQ.

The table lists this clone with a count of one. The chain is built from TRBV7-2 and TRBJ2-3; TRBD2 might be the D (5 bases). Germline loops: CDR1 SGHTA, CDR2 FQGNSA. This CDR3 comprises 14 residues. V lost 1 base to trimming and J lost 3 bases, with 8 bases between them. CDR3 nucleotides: TGTGCCAGCAGCTTAGATCGAGGGACAGATACGCAGTATTTT. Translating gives CASSLDRGTDTQYF.

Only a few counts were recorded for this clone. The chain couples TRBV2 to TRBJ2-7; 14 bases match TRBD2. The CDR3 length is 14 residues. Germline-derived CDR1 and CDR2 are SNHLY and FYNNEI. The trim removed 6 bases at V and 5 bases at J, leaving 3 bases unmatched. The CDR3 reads CASRRLAGGDEQYF. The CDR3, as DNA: TGTGCCAGCAGGAGACTAGCGGGAGGGGACGAGCAGTACTTC. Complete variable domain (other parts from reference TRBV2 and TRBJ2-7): EPEVTQTPSHQVTQMGQEVILRCVPISNHLYFYWYRQILGQKVEFLVSFYNNEISEKSEIFDDQFSVERPDGSNFTLKIRSTKLEDSAMYFCASRRLAGGDEQYFGPGTRLTVT.

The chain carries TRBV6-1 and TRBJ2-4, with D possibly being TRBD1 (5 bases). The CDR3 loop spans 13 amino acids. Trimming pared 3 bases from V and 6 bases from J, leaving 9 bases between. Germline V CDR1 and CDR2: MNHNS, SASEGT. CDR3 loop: CASSETAINIQYF. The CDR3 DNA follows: TGTGCCAGCAGTGAGACAGCGATAAACATTCAGTACTTC.

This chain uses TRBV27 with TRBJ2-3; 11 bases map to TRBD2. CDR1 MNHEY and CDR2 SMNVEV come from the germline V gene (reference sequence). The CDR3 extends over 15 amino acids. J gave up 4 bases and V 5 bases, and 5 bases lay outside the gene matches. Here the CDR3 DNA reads TGTGCCAGCAGTCTGGGACTAGCGGTCCCAGATACGCAGTATTTT. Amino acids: CASSLGLAVPDTQYF.

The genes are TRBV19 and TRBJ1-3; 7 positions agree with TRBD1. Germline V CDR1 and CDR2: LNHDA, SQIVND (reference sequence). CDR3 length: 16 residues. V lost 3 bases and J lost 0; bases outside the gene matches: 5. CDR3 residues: CASSMMGQFSGNTIYF. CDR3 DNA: TGTGCCAGTAGTATGATGGGACAGTTCTCTGGAAACACCATATATTTT.

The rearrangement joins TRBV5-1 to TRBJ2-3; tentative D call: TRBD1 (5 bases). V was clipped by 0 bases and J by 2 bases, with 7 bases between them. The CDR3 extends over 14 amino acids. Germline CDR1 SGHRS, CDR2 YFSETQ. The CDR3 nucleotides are TGCGCCAGCAGCTTGGGACAGACCACAGATACGCAGTATTTT. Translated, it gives CASSLGQTTDTQYF.

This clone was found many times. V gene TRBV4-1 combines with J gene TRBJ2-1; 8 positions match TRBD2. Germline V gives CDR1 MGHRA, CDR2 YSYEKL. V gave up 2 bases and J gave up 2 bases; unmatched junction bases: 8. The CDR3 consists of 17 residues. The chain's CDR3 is CASSQPKAGGTYNEQFF. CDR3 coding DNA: TGCGCCAGCAGCCAACCAAAGGCGGGAGGAACCTACAATGAGCAGTTCTTC.

The CDR3 reads CASSAGDSGNTIYF. The DNA for the CDR3 is TGTGCCAGCAGTGCGGGGGACTCTGGAAACACCATATATTTT. The V and J genes are TRBV25-1 and TRBJ1-3; D is possibly TRBD1 (5 bases). With 4 bases removed from V and 0 bases from J, the gap between germline ends came to 7 bases. CDR3 length: 14 amino acids. Germline V lookup: CDR1 MGHDK, CDR2 SYGVNS.

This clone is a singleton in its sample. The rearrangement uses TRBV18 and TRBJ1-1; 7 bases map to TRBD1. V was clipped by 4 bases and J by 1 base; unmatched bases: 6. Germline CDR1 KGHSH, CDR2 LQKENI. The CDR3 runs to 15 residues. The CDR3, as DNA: TGTGCCAGCTCACTCACGACAGGGTGGAACACTGAAGCTTTCTTT. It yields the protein CASSLTTGWNTEAFF.